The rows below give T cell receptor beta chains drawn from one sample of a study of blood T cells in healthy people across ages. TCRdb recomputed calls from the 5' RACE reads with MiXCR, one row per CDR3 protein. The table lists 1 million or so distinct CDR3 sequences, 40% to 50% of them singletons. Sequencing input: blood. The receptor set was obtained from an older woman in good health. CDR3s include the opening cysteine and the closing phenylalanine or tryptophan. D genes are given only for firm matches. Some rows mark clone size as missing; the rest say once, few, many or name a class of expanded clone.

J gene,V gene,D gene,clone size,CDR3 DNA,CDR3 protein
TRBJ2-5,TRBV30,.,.,TGTGCCTGGATGCGGTCCCAAGAGACCCAGTACTTC,CAWMRSQETQYF
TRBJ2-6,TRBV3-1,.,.,TGTGCCAGCAGCCGGCGACCCAGGGGCTCTGGGGCCAACGTCCTGACTTTC,CASSRRPRGSGANVLTF
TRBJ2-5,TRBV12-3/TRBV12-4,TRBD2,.,TGTGCCAGCAGTAACGGGGGTCTAGCGGGAGAGTACTTC,CASSNGGLAGEYF
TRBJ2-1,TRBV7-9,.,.,TGTGCCAGCAGTTTGGGTGGAGTACAAGAGCAGTTCTTC,CASSLGGVQEQFF
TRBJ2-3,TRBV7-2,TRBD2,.,TGTGCCAGCAGCCCCCTGCAGGCGGGAGAGCTAGATATGCAGTATTTT,CASSPLQAGELDMQYF
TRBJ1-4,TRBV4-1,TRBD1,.,TGCGCCAGCAGCCGGGGGACAGGGATGAATGAAAAACTGTTTTTT,CASSRGTGMNEKLFF
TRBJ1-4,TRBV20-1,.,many,TGCAGTGCTAGACCGTGGGGGAACGATGAAAAACTGTTTTTT,CSARPWGNDEKLFF
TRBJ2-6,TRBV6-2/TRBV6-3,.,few,TGTGCCAGCAGTTACCTGGGGGGCGCCCGGGCCAACGTCCTGACTTTC,CASSYLGGARANVLTF
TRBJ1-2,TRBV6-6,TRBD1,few,TGTGCCGGACAGGGGGAAGGAAACTATGGCTACACCTTC,CAGQGEGNYGYTF
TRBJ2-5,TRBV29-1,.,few,TGCAGCGTTGAAGAAATCCAAGAGACCCAGTACTTC,CSVEEIQETQYF
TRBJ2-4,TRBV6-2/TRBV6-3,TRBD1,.,TGTGCCAGCAGTTACTTCCTACTACGGGACAGCAAAAACATTCAGTACTTC,CASSYFLLRDSKNIQYF
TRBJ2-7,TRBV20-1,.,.,TGCAGTGCGGACACGGGCCAATCCTACGAGCAGTACTTC,CSADTGQSYEQYF
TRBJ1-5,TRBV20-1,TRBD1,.,TGCAGTGTCCCGGGACAGGGGGCTCAGCCCCAGCATTTT,CSVPGQGAQPQHF
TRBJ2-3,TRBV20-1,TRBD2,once,TGCAGTGCCAAGAATAGCGGGGCTGGAGGAGATACGCAGTATTTT,CSAKNSGAGGDTQYF
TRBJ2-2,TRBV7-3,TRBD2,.,TGTGCCAGCAGCGTAACGAGCGGGAGTCCCACCACTGGGGAGCTGTTTTTT,CASSVTSGSPTTGELFF
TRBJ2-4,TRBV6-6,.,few,TGTGCCAGCAGTTCAACCAAAAACATTCAGTACTTC,CASSSTKNIQYF
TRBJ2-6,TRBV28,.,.,TGTGCCAGCAGTTTATGGTCAGGGGATCTCTCTGGGGCCAACGTCCTGACTTTC,CASSLWSGDLSGANVLTF
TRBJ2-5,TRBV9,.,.,TGTGCCAGCAGCCGGGACCAACAAGAGACCCAGTACTTC,CASSRDQQETQYF
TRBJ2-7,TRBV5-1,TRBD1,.,TGCGTCAGCAGCCTGGAGGGGACAGGACTAAACAGACAGTACTTC,CVSSLEGTGLNRQYF
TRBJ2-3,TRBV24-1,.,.,TGTGCCACCAGTGCCCGGACCTGGGATACGCAGTATTTT,CATSARTWDTQYF
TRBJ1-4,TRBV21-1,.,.,TGTGCCAGCAGCAAACGGACGGGACAGGTGGCAACTAATGAAAAACTGTTTTTT,CASSKRTGQVATNEKLFF
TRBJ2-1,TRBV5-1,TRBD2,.,TGCGCCAGCAGCTTTGTGGGGGGGAACTACAATGAGCAGTTCTTC,CASSFVGGNYNEQFF
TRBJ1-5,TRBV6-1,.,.,TGTGCCAGCAGTGCTTCTCTTAATCAGCCCCAGCATTTT,CASSASLNQPQHF
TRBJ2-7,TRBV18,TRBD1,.,TGTGCCAGCTCACCACCCTCGACAGGGGGCTACGAGCAGTACTTC,CASSPPSTGGYEQYF
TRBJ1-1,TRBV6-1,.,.,TGTGCCAGCAGTGCCCGATCGGACAGACCTAACACTGAAGCTTTCTTT,CASSARSDRPNTEAFF
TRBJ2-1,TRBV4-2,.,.,TGTGCCAGCAGCCAAGATTCATCCGGGCCTGGGCGGATTGAGCAGTTCTTC,CASSQDSSGPGRIEQFF
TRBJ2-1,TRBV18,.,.,TGTGCCAGCTCACCTAACGCCGGGGATTTACATGAGCAGTTCTTC,CASSPNAGDLHEQFF
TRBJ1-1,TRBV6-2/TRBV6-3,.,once,TGTGCCAGCAGCCCGACAGGAATCATGACTGAAGCTTTCTTT,CASSPTGIMTEAFF
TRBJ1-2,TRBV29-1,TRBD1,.,TGCAGCGTTGCGGTCGGGACAGGGGGCAACTATGGCTACACCTTC,CSVAVGTGGNYGYTF
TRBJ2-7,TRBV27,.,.,TGTGCCAGCGGTAGAATAGGGGGCGAGCAGTACTTC,CASGRIGGEQYF